The sequence of this T cell receptor beta chain was determined in a study of HIV-infected patients and healthy controls. This clonotype is termed medium-sized. The V gene lost 8 bases and the J gene lost 2 bases, with 13 bases spanning the gap. The CDR3 is 13 amino acids. The germline gives CDR1 SQVTM, CDR2 ANQGSEA. Antiretroviral therapy had run roughly three months, about 14 weeks, before follow-up blood collection. Whole blood was used without fractionation, so all unsorted peripheral T cells were included. 500 ng RNA was reverse transcribed with alpha and beta constant-region primers. Alpha and beta chain libraries were made separately by chain-specific third strand synthesis with multiplexing indices. Second strand DNA was synthesized using a primer at the SP2 site. From the 5' RACE reads, TCRdb called clonotypes with MiXCR, one entry per CDR3 protein. This table holds approximately 7,000 distinct CDR3 sequences, about 7.4% found once.

The chain joins TRBV29-1 to TRBJ1-3; D possibly corresponds to TRBD1 (6 bases). The sequence derives from an adult with HIV infection. Source: blood, taken during antiretroviral therapy. DNA of the CDR3: TGCAGCTCGAACAGGGTTGCTGGAAACACCATATATTTT. It specifies CSSNRVAGNTIYF.